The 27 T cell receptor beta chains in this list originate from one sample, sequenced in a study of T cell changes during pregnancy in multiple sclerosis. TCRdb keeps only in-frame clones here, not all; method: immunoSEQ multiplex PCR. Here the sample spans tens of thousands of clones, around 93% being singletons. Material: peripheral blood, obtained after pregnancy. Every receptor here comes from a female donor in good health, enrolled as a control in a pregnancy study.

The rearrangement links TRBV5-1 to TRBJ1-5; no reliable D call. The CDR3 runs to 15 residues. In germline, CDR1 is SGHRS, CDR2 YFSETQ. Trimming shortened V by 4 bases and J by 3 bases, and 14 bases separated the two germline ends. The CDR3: CASSTEGGYNQPQHF. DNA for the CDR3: TGCGCCAGCAGCACGGAGGGAGGGTACAATCAGCCCCAGCATTTT.

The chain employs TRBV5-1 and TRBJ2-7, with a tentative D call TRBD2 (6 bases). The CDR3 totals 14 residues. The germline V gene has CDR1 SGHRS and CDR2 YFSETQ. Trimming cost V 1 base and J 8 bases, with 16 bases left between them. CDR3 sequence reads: CASSLSLRELKQYF. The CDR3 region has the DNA TGCGCCAGCAGCTTGAGCCTGCGGGAATTAAAGCAGTACTTC.

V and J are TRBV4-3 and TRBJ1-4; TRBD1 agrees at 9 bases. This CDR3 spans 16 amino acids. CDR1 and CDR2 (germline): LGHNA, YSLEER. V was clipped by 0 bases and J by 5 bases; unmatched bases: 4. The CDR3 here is CASSQDGGQGNEKLFF. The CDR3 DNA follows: TGCGCCAGCAGCCAAGATGGAGGACAGGGGAATGAAAAACTGTTTTTT.

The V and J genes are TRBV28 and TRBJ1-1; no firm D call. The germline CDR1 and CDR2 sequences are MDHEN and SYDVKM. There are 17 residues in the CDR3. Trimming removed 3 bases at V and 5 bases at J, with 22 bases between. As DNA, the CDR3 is TGTGCCAGCAGTTTGCGCATAACGGGAGGAGTGAGGACTGAAGCTTTCTTT. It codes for CASSLRITGGVRTEAFF.

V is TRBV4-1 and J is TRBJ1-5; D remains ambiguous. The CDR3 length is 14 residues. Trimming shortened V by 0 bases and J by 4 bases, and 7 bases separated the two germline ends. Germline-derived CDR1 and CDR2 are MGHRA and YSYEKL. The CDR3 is CASSQERGNQPQHF. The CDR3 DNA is TGCGCCAGCAGCCAAGAGCGAGGAAATCAGCCCCAGCATTTT.

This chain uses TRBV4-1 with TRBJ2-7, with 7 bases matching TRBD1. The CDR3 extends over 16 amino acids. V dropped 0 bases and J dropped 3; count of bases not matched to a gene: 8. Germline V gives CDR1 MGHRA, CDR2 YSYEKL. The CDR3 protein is CASSQDTGTEVYEQYF. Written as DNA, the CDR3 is TGCGCCAGCAGCCAAGACACCGGGACAGAGGTCTACGAGCAGTACTTC.

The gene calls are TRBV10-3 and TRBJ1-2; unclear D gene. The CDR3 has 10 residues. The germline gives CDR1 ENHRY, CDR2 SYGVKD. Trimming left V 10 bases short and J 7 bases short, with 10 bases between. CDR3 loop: CATRYGGYTF. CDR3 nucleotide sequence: TGTGCCACTCGGTACGGTGGCTACACCTTC.

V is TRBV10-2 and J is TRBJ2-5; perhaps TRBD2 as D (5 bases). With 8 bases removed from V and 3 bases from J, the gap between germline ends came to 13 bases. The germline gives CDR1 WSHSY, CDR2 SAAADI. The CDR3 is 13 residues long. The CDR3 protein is CASHDEGEETQYF. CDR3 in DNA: TGCGCCAGCCATGATGAGGGAGAAGAGACCCAGTACTTC.

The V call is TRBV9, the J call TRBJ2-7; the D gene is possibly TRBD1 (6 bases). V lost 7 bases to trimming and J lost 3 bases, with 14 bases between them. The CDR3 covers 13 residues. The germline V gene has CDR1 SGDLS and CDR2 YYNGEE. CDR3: CASDPGDGYEQYF. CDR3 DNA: TGTGCCAGCGATCCAGGGGACGGCTACGAGCAGTACTTC.

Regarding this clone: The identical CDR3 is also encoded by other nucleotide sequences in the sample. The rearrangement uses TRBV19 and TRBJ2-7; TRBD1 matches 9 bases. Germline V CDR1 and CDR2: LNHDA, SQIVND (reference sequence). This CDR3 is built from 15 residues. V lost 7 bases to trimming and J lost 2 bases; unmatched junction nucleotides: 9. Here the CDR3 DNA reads TGTGCCAGTAACCCACAGGGGGCCTCCACCTACGAGCAGTACTTC. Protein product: CASNPQGASTYEQYF.

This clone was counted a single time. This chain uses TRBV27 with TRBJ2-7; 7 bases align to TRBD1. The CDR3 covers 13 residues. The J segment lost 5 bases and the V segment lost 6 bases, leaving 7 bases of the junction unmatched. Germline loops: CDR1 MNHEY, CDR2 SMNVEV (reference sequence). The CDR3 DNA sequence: TGTGCCAGCAGCCAACAGGGGTCCGACGAGCAGTACTTC. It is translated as CASSQQGSDEQYF.

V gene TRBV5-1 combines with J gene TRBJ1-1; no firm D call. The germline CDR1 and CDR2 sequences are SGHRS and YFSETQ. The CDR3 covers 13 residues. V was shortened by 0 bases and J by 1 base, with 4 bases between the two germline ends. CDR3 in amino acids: CASSLEQNTEAFF. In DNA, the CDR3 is TGCGCCAGCAGCTTGGAACAGAACACTGAAGCTTTCTTT.

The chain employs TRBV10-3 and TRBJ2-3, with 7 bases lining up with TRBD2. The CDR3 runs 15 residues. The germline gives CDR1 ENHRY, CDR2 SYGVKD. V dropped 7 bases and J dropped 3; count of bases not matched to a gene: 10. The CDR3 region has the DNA TGTGCCATCACAGCCGGGGGGACCCCAACAGATACGCAGTATTTT. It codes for CAITAGGTPTDTQYF.

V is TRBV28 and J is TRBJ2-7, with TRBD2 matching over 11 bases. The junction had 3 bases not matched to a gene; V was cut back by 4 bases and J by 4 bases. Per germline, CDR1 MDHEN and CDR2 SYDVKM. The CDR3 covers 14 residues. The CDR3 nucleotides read TGTGCCAGCAGTTATCCTAGCGGGAGGTACGAGCAGTACTTC. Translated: CASSYPSGRYEQYF.

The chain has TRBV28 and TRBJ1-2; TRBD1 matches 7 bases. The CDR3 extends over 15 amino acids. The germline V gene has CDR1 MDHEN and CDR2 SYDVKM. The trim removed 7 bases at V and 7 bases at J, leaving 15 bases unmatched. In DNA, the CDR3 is TGTGCCAGCACCCTCACAGGACAGGTCTTGAGTGGCTACACCTTC. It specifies CASTLTGQVLSGYTF.

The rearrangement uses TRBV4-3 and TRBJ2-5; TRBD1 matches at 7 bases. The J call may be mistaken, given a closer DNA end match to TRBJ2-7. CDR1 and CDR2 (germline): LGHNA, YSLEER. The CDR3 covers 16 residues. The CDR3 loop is CASSQDQGDPFYEQYF. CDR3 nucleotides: TGCGCCAGCAGCCAAGATCAGGGGGACCCATTCTACGAGCAGTACTTC.

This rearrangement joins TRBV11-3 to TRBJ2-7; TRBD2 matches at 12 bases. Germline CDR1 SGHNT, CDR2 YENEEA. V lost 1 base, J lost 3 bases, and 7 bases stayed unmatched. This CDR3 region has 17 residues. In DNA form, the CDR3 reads TGTGCCAGCAGCTTAGTTCGGCTAGCGGGAGGGTACTACGAGCAGTACTTC. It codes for CASSLVRLAGGYYEQYF. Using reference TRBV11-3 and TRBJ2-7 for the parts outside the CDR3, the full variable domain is EAGVVQSPRYKIIEKKQPVAFWCNPISGHNTLYWYLQNLGQGPELLIRYENEEAVDDSQLPKDRFSAERLKGVDSTLKIQPAELGDSAVYLCASSLVRLAGGYYEQYFGPGTRLTVT.

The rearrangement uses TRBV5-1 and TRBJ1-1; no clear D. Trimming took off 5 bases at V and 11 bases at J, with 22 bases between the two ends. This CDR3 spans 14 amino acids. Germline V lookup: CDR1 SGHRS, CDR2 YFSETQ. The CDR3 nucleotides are TGCGCCAGCAGACTAGTTGTAGACGGAGCCGCGGCTTTCTTT. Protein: CASRLVVDGAAAFF.

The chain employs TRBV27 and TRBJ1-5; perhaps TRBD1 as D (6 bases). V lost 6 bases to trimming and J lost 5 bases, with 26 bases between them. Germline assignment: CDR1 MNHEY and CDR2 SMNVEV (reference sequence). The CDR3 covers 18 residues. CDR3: CASRRRRDIRDTDQPQHF. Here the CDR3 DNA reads TGTGCCAGCAGGCGGAGGAGAGATATCCGGGACACTGATCAGCCCCAGCATTTT.

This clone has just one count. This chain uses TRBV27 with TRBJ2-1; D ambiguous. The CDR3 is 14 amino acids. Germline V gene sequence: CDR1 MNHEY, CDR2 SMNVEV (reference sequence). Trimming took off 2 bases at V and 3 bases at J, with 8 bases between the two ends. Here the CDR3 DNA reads TGTGCCAGCAGTTTAAGGCGGCTCTACAATGAGCAGTTCTTC. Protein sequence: CASSLRRLYNEQFF.

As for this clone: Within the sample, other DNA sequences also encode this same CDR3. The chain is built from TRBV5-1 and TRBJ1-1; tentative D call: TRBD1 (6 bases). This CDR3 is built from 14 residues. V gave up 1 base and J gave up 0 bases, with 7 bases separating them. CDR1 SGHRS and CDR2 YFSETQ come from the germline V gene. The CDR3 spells CASSLRGMNTEAFF. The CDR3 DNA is TGCGCCAGCAGCTTGAGGGGGATGAACACTGAAGCTTTCTTT.

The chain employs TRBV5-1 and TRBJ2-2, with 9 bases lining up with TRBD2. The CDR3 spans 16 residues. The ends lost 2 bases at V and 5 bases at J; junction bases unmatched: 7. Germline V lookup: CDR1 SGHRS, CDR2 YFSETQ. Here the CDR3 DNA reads TGCGCCAGCAGCTTAGAGCGGGGGGACCAGACCGGGGAGCTGTTTTTT. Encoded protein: CASSLERGDQTGELFF. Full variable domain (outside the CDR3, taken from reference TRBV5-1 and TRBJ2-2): KAGVTQTPRYLIKTRGQQVTLSCSPISGHRSVSWYQQTPGQGLQFLFEYFSETQRNKGNFPGRFSGRQFSNSRSEMNVSTLELGDSALYLCASSLERGDQTGELFFGEGSRLTVL.

CDR3 protein: CASSSQGDSGNTIYF. The CDR3 DNA reads TGTGCCAGCAGCTCACAGGGGGACTCTGGAAACACCATATATTTT. The V gene is TRBV5-4, the J gene TRBJ1-3, with TRBD1 identical over 8 bases. This CDR3 has 15 amino acids. Germline V gives CDR1 SGHNT, CDR2 YYREEE (reference sequence). The J segment lost 0 bases and the V segment lost 3 bases, leaving 2 bases of the junction unmatched.

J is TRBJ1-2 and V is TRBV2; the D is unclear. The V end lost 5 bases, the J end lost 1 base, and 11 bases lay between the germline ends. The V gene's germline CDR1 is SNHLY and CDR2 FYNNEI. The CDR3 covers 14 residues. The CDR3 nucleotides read TGTGCCAGCAGTCGCGAGGCCGTTAACTATGGCTACACCTTC. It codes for CASSREAVNYGYTF.

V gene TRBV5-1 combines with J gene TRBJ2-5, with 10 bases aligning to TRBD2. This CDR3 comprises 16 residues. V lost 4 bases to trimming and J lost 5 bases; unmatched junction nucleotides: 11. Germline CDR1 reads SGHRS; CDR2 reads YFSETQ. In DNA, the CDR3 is TGCGCCAGCAGCGGGACGGCTAGCGGGAGCTATGAGACCCAGTACTTC. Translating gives CASSGTASGSYETQYF.

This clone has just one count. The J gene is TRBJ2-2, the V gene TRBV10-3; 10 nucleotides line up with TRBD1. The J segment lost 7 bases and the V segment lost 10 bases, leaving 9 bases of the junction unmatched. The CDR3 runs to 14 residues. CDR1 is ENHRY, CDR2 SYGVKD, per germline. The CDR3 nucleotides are TGTGCCACCGGGACAGGGGACGGTATCGGGGAGCTGTTTTTT. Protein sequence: CATGTGDGIGELFF.

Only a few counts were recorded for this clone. Written as DNA, the CDR3 is TGTGCCAGCAGTGACGGACAGGGGGCCGGGGAGCTGTTTTTT. It encodes CASSDGQGAGELFF. The rearrangement uses TRBV6-4 and TRBJ2-2; TRBD1 aligns across 10 bases. J was trimmed by 6 bases and V by 2 bases; bases with no gene match: 0. The CDR3 runs 14 residues. The germline V gene has CDR1 MRHNA and CDR2 SNTAGT.